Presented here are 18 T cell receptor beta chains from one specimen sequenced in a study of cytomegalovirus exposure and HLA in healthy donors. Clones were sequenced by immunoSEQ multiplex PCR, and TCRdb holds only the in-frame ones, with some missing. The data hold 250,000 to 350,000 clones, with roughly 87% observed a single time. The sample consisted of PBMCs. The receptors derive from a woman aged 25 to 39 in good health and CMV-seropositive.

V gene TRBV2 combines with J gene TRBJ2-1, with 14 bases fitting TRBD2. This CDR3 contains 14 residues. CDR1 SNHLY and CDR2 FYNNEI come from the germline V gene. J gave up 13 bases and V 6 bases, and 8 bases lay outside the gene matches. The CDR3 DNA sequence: TGTGCCAGCAGGGGCCGGACTAGCGGGGGGACCCAGTTCTTC. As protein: CASRGRTSGGTQFF.

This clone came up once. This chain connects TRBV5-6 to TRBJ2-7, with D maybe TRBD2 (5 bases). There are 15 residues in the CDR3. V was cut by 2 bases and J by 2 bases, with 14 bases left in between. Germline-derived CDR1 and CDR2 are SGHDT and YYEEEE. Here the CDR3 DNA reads TGTGCCAGCAGCTTTTATCCGGGGTCAACCTACGAGCAGTACTTC. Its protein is CASSFYPGSTYEQYF.

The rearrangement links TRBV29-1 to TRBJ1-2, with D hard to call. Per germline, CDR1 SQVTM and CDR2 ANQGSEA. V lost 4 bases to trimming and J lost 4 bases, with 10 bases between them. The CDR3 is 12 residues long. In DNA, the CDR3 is TGCAGCGTTGCTTATAGTTTCTATGGCTACACCTTC. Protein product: CSVAYSFYGYTF.

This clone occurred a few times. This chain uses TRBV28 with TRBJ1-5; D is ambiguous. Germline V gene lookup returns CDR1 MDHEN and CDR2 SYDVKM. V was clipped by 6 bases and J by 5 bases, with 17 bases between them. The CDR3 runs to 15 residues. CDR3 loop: CASRTLVKPYQPQHF. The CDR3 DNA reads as TGTGCCAGCAGAACCCTAGTGAAACCTTATCAGCCCCAGCATTTT.

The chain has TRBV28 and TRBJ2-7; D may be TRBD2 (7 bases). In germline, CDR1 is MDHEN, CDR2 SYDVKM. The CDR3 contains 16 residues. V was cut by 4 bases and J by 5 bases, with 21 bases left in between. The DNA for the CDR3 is TGTGCCAGCAGTTCCCCCTCCCCAAAGGGGGGGCACGAGCAGTACTTC. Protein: CASSSPSPKGGHEQYF.

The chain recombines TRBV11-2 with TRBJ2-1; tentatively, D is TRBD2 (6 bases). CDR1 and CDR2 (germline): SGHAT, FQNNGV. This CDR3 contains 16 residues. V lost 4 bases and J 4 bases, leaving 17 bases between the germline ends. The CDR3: CASSSSGTPRYNEQFF. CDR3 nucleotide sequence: TGTGCCAGCAGCTCATCCGGGACTCCGAGATACAATGAGCAGTTCTTC.

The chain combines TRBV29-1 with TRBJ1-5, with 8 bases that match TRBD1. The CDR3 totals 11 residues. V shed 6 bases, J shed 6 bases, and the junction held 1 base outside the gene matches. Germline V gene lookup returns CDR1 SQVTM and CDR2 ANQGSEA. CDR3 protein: CSVGQGQPQHF. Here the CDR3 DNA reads TGCAGCGTCGGACAGGGTCAGCCCCAGCATTTT.

CDR3 nucleotides: TGTGCCAGCAGCCCAGACAGCGCTAATGAAAAACTGTTTTTT. It specifies CASSPDSANEKLFF. The gene calls are TRBV9 and TRBJ1-4, with D possibly matching TRBD1 (5 bases). Germline lookup yields CDR1 SGDLS and CDR2 YYNGEE. The CDR3 sequence is 14 residues long. Trimming pared 4 bases from V and 3 bases from J, leaving 10 bases between.

The CDR3 spells CASSLAGHNEQFF. CDR3 bases: TGTGCCAGCAGTTTGGCAGGCCACAATGAGCAGTTCTTC. This chain uses TRBV27 with TRBJ2-1; D gene uncertain. The CDR3 has 13 residues. Germline CDR1 is MNHEY and CDR2 is SMNVEV (reference sequence). Between the trimmed V and J ends, which lost 3 bases and 5 bases, there was a span of 8 bases.

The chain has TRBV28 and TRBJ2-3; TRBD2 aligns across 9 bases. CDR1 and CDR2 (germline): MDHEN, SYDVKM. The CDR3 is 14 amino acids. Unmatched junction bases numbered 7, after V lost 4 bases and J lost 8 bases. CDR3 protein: CASSSTSGPGTQYF. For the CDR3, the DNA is TGTGCCAGCAGTTCTACTAGCGGGCCGGGTACGCAGTATTTT.

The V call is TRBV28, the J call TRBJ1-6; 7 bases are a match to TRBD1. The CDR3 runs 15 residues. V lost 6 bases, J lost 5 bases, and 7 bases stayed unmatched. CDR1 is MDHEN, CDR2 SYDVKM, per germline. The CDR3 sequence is CASRKTGSNNSPLHF. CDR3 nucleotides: TGTGCCAGCAGGAAGACAGGGAGTAATAATTCACCCCTCCACTTT. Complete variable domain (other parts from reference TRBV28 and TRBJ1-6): DVKVTQSSRYLVKRTGEKVFLECVQDMDHENMFWYRQDPGLGLRLIYFSYDVKMKEKGDIPEGYSVSREKKERFSLILESASTNQTSMYLCASRKTGSNNSPLHFGNGTRLTVT.

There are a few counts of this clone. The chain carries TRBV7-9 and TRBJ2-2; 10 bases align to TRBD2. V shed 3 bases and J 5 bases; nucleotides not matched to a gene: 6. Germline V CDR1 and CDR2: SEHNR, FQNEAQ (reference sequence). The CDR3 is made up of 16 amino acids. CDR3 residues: CASSFALAGVTGELFF. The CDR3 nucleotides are TGTGCCAGCAGCTTCGCCCTAGCGGGAGTAACCGGGGAGCTGTTTTTT.

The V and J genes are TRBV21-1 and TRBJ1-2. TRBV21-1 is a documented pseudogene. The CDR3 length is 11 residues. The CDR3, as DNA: TGTGCCAGCAGCACCGACTATGGCTACACCTTC. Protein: CASSTDYGYTF.

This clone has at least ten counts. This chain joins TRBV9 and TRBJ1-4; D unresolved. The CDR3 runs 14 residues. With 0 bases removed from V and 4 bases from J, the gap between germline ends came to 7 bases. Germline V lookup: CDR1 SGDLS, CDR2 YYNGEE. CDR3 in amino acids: CASSVGGNNEKLFF. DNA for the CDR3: TGTGCCAGCAGCGTAGGGGGAAATAATGAAAAACTGTTTTTT.

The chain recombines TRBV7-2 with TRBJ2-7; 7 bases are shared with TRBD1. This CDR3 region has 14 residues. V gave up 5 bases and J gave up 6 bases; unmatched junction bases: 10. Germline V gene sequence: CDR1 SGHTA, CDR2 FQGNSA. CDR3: CASSIHKGAGEQYF. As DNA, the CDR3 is TGTGCCAGCAGCATCCATAAGGGGGCAGGCGAGCAGTACTTC.

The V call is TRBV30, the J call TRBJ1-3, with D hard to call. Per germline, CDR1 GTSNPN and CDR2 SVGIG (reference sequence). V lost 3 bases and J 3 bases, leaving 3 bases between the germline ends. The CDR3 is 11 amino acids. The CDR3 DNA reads TGTGCCTGGAGCAATGGAAACACCATATATTTT. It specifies CAWSNGNTIYF.

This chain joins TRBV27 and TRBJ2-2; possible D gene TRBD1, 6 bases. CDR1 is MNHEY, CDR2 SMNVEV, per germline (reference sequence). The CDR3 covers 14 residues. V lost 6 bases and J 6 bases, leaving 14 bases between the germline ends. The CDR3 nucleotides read TGTGCCAGCAGCCCCACACAGGGTTCCGGGGAGCTGTTTTTT. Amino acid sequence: CASSPTQGSGELFF.

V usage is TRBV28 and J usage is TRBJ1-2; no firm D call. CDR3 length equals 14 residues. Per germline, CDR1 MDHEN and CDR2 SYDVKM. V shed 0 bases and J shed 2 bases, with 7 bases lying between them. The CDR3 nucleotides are TGTGCCAGCAGTTTATGGGGTGGCAACTATGGCTACACCTTC. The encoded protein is CASSLWGGNYGYTF.